This T cell receptor (beta chain) was captured by sequencing in a study of OX40 agonist ivuxolimab in advanced cancers. Study-wide background: Patient treatment consisted of intravenous ivuxolimab administration every 2 weeks at 0.01 to 10 mg/kg.

Repertoires were generated with immunoSEQ multiplex PCR, while TCRdb's copy carries only in-frame clones and drops some. The sample has more than 70,000 clones, 84% seen once. This CDR3 comprises 12 residues. Germline lookup yields CDR1 GTSNPN and CDR2 SVGIG (reference sequence). The sample in question was CD4+ or CD8+ T cells sorted from blood, obtained in a trial of the OX40 agonist ivuxolimab. The rearrangement joins TRBV30 to TRBJ1-4; 8 bases align to TRBD1. The sequence was collected from an adult with an advanced solid tumor such as melanoma, head and neck, liver or kidney cancer. This chain's CDR3 is CDRQGRTEKLFF. DNA for the CDR3: TGTGACCGACAGGGGAGGACTGAAAAACTGTTTTTT.